What follows are 21 T cell receptor beta chains derived from one specimen sequenced in a study of radiation and T cells in renal cell carcinoma. As for time point: blood 2 weeks post-SBRT. The sample's treatment: 15 Gy SBRT to primary tumor, nephrectomy 4 weeks later. Sequencing was performed with immunoSEQ multiplex PCR; in TCRdb, only in-frame clones are kept and a portion is missing. Of 120,000 or so clones listed, roughly four fifths are singletons. The sample here was blood, taken from a patient whose treatment included radiotherapy and nephrectomy. These receptors were taken from a woman aged 55-69 years with renal cell carcinoma.

V and J are TRBV28 and TRBJ1-2; TRBD1 matches 9 bases. The junction had 8 bases not matched to a gene; V was cut back by 4 bases and J by 8 bases. CDR3 length: 14 residues. Looked up from germline, CDR1 is MDHEN and CDR2 is SYDVKM. The CDR3 DNA follows: TGTGCCAGCAGTTCTTCCGGGACAGGGTTAGGCTACACCTTC. Residues: CASSSSGTGLGYTF.

CDR3 amino acids: CASSIQGQDYGYTF. The CDR3 DNA is TGTGCCAGTAGTATTCAGGGGCAGGACTATGGCTACACCTTC. The chain joins TRBV19 to TRBJ1-2, with TRBD1 as a possible D gene (6 bases). The CDR3 length is 14 residues. CDR1 LNHDA and CDR2 SQIVND come from the germline V gene (reference sequence). Trimming stripped 3 bases from V and 3 bases from J, with 11 bases between.

This clone has a single count. The junction shows a germline mismatch at one end, possibly a read error. This chain uses TRBV7-7 with TRBJ2-1; perhaps TRBD2 as D (6 bases). Germline V gives CDR1 SSHAT, CDR2 FNYEAQ (reference sequence). CDR3 length: 14 amino acids. The CDR3 here is CASSLGGTDNEQFF. The CDR3 bases are TGTGCTAGCAGCTTAGGCGGGACGGATAATGAGCAGTTCTTC.

The rearrangement joins TRBV7-9 to TRBJ2-3; TRBD1 or TRBD2 may be the D gene (5 bases each). Germline loops: CDR1 SEHNR, CDR2 FQNEAQ (reference sequence). V lost 2 bases and J lost 4, with 13 bases in between. The CDR3 has 15 residues. The DNA for the CDR3 is TGTGCCAGCAGCTTACGTGGGGGTGGCCCAGATACGCAGTATTTT. Its translation: CASSLRGGGPDTQYF.

V usage is TRBV19 and J usage is TRBJ2-3; D remains unclear. V was clipped by 3 bases and J by 6 bases, with 4 bases between them. CDR1 LNHDA and CDR2 SQIVND come from the germline V gene (reference sequence). The CDR3 has 11 residues. CDR3 region: CASSISDTQYF. For the CDR3, the DNA is TGTGCCAGTAGTATTTCGGATACGCAGTATTTT.

The CDR3 sequence is CASSLGMGVLSGANVLTF. DNA for the CDR3: TGTGCCAGCAGCCTAGGGATGGGGGTACTCTCTGGGGCCAACGTCCTGACTTTC. This chain links TRBV5-4 with TRBJ2-6, with D tentatively TRBD1 or TRBD2 (5 bases each). The ends were cut back, 4 bases at V and 0 bases at J, with 17 bases in the middle. The germline CDR1 and CDR2 sequences are SGHNT and YYREEE (reference sequence). The CDR3 extends over 18 amino acids.

This rearrangement joins TRBV11-2 to TRBJ2-3; D could derive from TRBD1 or TRBD2 (5 bases each). Trimming stripped 1 base from V and 3 bases from J, with 11 bases between. The CDR3 extends over 15 amino acids. The germline gives CDR1 SGHAT, CDR2 FQNNGV. Here the CDR3 DNA reads TGTGCCAGCAGCTTAGCCCGGGACGGGACAGATACGCAGTATTTT. This sequence encodes CASSLARDGTDTQYF.

The rearrangement uses TRBV9 and TRBJ2-7; 10 bases are a match to TRBD1. The CDR3 runs 15 residues. Germline assignment: CDR1 SGDLS and CDR2 YYNGEE. Trimming removed 0 bases from V and 2 bases from J; junction bases left unmatched: 2. The CDR3: CASSVAGTGAYEQYF. The CDR3 region has the DNA TGTGCCAGCAGCGTAGCTGGGACAGGGGCCTACGAGCAGTACTTC.

This rearrangement joins TRBV10-3 to TRBJ1-1; perhaps TRBD1 as D (5 bases). Trimming left V 6 bases short and J 2 bases short, with 13 bases between. Germline lookup yields CDR1 ENHRY and CDR2 SYGVKD. CDR3 length: 14 amino acids. The CDR3 region is CAISGGELNTEAFF. DNA of the CDR3: TGTGCCATCAGCGGAGGGGAACTAAACACTGAAGCTTTCTTT.

The chain uses TRBV21-1 and TRBJ1-4; TRBD1, the table's D call, lacks a check against the DNA. TRBV21-1 represents a pseudogene. The CDR3 has 18 amino acids. The DNA for the CDR3 is TGTGCCAGCAGCAAACGGGCGTGGGGGCGTTTCACTAATGAAAAACTGTTTTTT. It codes for CASSKRAWGRFTNEKLFF.

This clone showed up just once. The chain has TRBV6-1 and TRBJ2-5; tentatively, D is TRBD2 (6 bases). The CDR3 is made up of 14 amino acids. Trimming took 5 bases from V and 2 from J, leaving 12 bases between them. CDR1 and CDR2 (germline): MNHNS, SASEGT. The CDR3 sequence is CASSKGGLQETQYF. CDR3 nucleotides: TGTGCCAGCAGTAAGGGAGGACTGCAAGAGACCCAGTACTTC.

The chain links TRBV9 to TRBJ1-4; D remains unclear. The V gene lost 5 bases and the J gene lost 7 bases, with 18 bases spanning the gap. The CDR3 contains 15 residues. CDR1 is SGDLS, CDR2 YYNGEE, per germline. The CDR3 loop reads CASSPNTGSSEKLFF. The CDR3, as DNA: TGTGCCAGCAGTCCTAATACGGGGTCGAGTGAAAAACTGTTTTTT.

This chain uses TRBV27 with TRBJ2-2; TRBD1 is a possible D gene (6 bases). CDR3 size: 16 residues. Deletions cut 4 bases from V and 3 bases from J, with 15 bases between. The germline CDR1 and CDR2 sequences are MNHEY and SMNVEV (reference sequence). CDR3 loop: CASSSNSGDYTGELFF. In DNA, the CDR3 is TGTGCCAGCAGTTCCAATTCAGGGGATTACACCGGGGAGCTGTTTTTT.

The table lists this clone with a count of one. The chain employs TRBV4-3 and TRBJ2-6; D is possibly TRBD1 (6 bases). The CDR3 totals 19 residues. In germline, CDR1 is LGHNA, CDR2 YSLEER. Trimming stripped 3 bases from V and 4 bases from J, with 22 bases between. The DNA for the CDR3 is TGCGCCAGCAGCCACCAGGTGGGGGCCATAAGTGTGGGGGCCAACGTCCTGACTTTC. It yields the protein CASSHQVGAISVGANVLTF.

The chain has TRBV7-3 and TRBJ2-3; D uncertain. Between the trimmed V and J ends, which lost 4 bases and 3 bases, there was a span of 11 bases. This CDR3 has 14 residues. Germline CDR1 is SGHTA and CDR2 is FQGTGA. The CDR3 protein is CASSSNLGTDTQYF. The CDR3 nucleotides read TGTGCCAGCAGCTCGAATTTAGGGACAGATACGCAGTATTTT.

The chain's CDR3 is CAWSPDPSYEQYF. CDR3 DNA sequence: TGTGCCTGGAGTCCGGACCCTTCCTACGAGCAGTACTTC. This sequence joins TRBV30 and TRBJ2-7; no clear D. The CDR3 length is 13 residues. V dropped 2 bases and J dropped 1 base, with 9 bases sitting between them. The V gene's germline CDR1 is GTSNPN and CDR2 SVGIG (reference sequence).

The chain uses TRBV4-1 and TRBJ2-2, with a possible D match to TRBD1 (6 bases). Trimming took 1 base from V and 2 from J, leaving 14 bases between them. Germline V gives CDR1 MGHRA, CDR2 YSYEKL. The length of the CDR3 is 17 residues. The CDR3 DNA is TGCGCCAGCAGCCAAGGATGGGGGCGTGATAACACCGGGGAGCTGTTTTTT. It codes for CASSQGWGRDNTGELFF.

The chain combines TRBV2 with TRBJ1-2, with a possible D match to TRBD1 (6 bases). Germline V gene lookup returns CDR1 SNHLY and CDR2 FYNNEI. V dropped 1 base and J dropped 0 bases, with 12 bases sitting between them. This CDR3 spans 16 amino acids. The CDR3, as DNA: TGTGCCAGCAGTGAAGAGACAGGCCGATCTAACTATGGCTACACCTTC. The encoded protein is CASSEETGRSNYGYTF.

The chain combines TRBV10-2 with TRBJ2-5; TRBD1 matches at 11 bases. There are 16 residues in the CDR3. CDR1 and CDR2 from the germline V gene are WSHSY and SAAADI. The trim removed 6 bases at V and 5 bases at J, leaving 11 bases unmatched. The CDR3 DNA reads as TGCGCCAGCAGGATGCCGGGACAGGGGGTATGGGAGACCCAGTACTTC. Translated: CASRMPGQGVWETQYF.

J is TRBJ2-3 and V is TRBV4-1, with TRBD1 matching over 11 bases. From germline, CDR1 is MGHRA and CDR2 YSYEKL. The ends lost 4 bases at V and 2 bases at J; junction bases unmatched: 5. This CDR3 comprises 16 residues. Here the CDR3 reads CASSRPGQGDTDTQYF. CDR3 coding DNA: TGCGCCAGCAGCCGCCCGGGACAGGGGGACACAGATACGCAGTATTTT.

The chain combines TRBV6-5 with TRBJ2-1; D gene uncertain. CDR1 is MNHEY, CDR2 SVGAGI, per germline. CDR3 size: 11 residues. V lost 1 base and J lost 7, with 2 bases in between. CDR3 loop: CASSYLNEQFF. DNA for the CDR3: TGTGCCAGCAGTTACTTGAATGAGCAGTTCTTC.